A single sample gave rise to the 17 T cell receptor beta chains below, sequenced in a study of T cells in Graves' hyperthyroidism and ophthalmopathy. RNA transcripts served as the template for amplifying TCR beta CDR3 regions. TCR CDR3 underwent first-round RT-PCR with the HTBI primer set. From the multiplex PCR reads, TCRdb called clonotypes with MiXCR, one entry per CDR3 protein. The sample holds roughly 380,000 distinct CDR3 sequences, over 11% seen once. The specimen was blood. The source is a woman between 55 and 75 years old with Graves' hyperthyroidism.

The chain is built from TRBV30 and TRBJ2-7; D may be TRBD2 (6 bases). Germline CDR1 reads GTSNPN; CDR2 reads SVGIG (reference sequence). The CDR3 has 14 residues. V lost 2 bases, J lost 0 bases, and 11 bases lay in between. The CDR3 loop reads CAWSPRTTSYEQYF. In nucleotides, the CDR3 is TGTGCCTGGAGTCCTAGGACTACCTCCTACGAGCAGTACTTC.

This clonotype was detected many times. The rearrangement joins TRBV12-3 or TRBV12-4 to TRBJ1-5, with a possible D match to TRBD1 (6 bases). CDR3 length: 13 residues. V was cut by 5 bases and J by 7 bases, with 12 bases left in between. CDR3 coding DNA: TGTGCCAGCAGTCCACAGGGCGGGCAGCCCCAGCATTTT. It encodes CASSPQGGQPQHF.

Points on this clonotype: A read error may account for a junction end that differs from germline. CDR3 coding DNA: TGTACCAGCAGCCAGGGAGCGGGAGGGCCACGAGAGACCCAGTACTTC. The encoded protein is CTSSQGAGGPRETQYF. V usage is TRBV28 and J usage is TRBJ2-5; 10 nucleotides match TRBD2. Germline-derived CDR1 and CDR2 are MDHEN and SYDVKM. This CDR3 is built from 16 residues.

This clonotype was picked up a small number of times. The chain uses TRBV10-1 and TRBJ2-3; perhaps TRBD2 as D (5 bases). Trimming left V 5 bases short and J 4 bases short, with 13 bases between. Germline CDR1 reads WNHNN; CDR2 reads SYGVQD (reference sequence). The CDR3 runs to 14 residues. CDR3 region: CASSRTPGSDTQYF. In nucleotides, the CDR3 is TGCGCCAGCAGTCGGACTCCGGGGTCAGATACGCAGTATTTT.

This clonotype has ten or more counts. CDR3 DNA: TGTGCCAGCTCACCGGGACAGAACTATGGCTACACCTTC. Its protein is CASSPGQNYGYTF. The V call is TRBV7-2, the J call TRBJ1-2; 7 bases align to TRBD1. The V segment lost 8 bases and the J segment 2 bases; nucleotides outside the gene matches: 5. The CDR3 is 13 amino acids. Per germline, CDR1 SGHTA and CDR2 FQGNSA.

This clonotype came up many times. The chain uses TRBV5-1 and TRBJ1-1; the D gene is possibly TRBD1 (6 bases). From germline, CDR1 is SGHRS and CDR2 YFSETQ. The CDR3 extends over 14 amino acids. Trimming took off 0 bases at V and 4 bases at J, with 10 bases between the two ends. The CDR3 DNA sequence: TGCGCCAGCAGCTTGGGGGGGGCGGGCACTGAAGCTTTCTTT. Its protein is CASSLGGAGTEAFF. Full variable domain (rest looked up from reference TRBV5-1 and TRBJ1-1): KAGVTQTPRYLIKTRGQQVTLSCSPISGHRSVSWYQQTPGQGLQFLFEYFSETQRNKGNFPGRFSGRQFSNSRSEMNVSTLELGDSALYLCASSLGGAGTEAFFGQGTRLTVV.

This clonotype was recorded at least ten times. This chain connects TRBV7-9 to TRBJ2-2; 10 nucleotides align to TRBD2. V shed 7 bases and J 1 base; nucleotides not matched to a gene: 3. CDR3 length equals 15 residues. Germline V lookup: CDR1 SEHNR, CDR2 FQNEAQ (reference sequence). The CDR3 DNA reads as TGTGCCAGCACCGGACTAGCGGAGAACACCGGGGAGCTGTTTTTT. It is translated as CASTGLAENTGELFF.

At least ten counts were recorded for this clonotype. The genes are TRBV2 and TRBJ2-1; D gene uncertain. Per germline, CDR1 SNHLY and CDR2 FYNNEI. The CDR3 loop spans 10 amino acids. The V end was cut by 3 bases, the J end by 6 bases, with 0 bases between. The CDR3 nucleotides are TGTGCCAGCAGTGACAATGAGCAGTTCTTC. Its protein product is CASSDNEQFF.

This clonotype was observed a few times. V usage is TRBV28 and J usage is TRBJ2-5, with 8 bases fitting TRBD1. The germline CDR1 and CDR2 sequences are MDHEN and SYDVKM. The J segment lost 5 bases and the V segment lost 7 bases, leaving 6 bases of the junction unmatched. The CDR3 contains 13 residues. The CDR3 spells CASTRTGSETQYF. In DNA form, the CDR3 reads TGTGCCAGCACACGGACAGGGTCGGAGACCCAGTACTTC. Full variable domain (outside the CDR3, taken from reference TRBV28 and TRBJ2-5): DVKVTQSSRYLVKRTGEKVFLECVQDMDHENMFWYRQDPGLGLRLIYFSYDVKMKEKGDIPEGYSVSREKKERFSLILESASTNQTSMYLCASTRTGSETQYFGPGTRLLVL.

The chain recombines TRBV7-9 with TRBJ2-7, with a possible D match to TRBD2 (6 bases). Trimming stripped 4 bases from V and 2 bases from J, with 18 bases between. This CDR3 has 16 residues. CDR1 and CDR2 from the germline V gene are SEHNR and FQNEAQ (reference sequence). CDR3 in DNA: TGTGCCAGCAGCTCCCAGCGGACTATTTTCACCTACGAGCAGTACTTC. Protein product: CASSSQRTIFTYEQYF. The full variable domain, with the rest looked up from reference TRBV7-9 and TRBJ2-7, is DTGVSQNPRHKITKRGQNVTFRCDPISEHNRLYWYRQTLGQGPEFLTYFQNEAQLEKSRLLSDRFSAERPKGSFSTLEIQRTEQGDSAMYLCASSSQRTIFTYEQYFGPGTRLTVT.

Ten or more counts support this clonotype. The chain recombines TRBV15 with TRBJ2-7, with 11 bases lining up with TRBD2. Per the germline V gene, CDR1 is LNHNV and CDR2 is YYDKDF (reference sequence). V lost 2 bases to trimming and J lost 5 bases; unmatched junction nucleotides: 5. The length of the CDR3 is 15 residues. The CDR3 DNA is TGTGCCACCAGCAGAACACTAGCGGGAGATCACGAGCAGTACTTC. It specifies CATSRTLAGDHEQYF.

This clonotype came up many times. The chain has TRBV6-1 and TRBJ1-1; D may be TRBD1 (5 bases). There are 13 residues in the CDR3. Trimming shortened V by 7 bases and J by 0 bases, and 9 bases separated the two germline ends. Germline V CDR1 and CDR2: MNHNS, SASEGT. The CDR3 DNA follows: TGTGCCAGCATCAGGGTATTGAACACTGAAGCTTTCTTT. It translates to CASIRVLNTEAFF.

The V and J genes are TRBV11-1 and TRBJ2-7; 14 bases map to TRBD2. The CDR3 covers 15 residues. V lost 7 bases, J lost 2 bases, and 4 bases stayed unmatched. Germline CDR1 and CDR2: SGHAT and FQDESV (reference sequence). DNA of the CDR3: TGTGCCAGCAACTCGGGACTAGCGGGAGCCTACGAGCAGTACTTC. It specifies CASNSGLAGAYEQYF.

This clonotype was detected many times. Here the CDR3 reads CASSLVMASNTGELFF. The DNA for the CDR3 is TGCGCCAGCAGCTTGGTCATGGCCTCGAACACCGGGGAGCTGTTTTTT. The chain is built from TRBV5-1 and TRBJ2-2; D is unclear. Germline lookup yields CDR1 SGHRS and CDR2 YFSETQ. The CDR3 totals 16 residues. The V and J ends lost 0 bases and 0 bases respectively, with 9 bases between them.

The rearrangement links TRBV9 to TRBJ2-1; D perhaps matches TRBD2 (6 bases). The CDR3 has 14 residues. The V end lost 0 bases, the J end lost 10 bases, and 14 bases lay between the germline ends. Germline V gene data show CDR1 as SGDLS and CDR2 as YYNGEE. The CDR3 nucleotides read TGTGCCAGCAGCGTAGAGACTAGAAGGAGGGAGCAGTTCTTC. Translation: CASSVETRRREQFF.

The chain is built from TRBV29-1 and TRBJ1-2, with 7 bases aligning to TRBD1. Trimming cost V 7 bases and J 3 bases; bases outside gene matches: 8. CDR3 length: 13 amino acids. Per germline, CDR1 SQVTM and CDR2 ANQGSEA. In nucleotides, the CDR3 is TGCAGCGCAACCATCGGACAGGACTATGGCTACACCTTC. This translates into CSATIGQDYGYTF. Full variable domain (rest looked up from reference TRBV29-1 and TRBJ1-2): SAVISQKPSRDICQRGTSLTIQCQVDSQVTMMFWYRQQPGQSLTLIATANQGSEATYESGFVIDKFPISRPNLTFSTLTVSNMSPEDSSIYLCSATIGQDYGYTFGSGTRLTVV.

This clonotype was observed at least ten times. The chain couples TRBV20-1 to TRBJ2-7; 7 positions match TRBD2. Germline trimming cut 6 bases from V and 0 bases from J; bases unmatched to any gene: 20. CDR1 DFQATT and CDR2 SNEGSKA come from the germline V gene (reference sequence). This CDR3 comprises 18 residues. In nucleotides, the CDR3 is TGCAGTGCAGCTCCGGGAGTGGGAGGGCCTATCCGCTCCTACGAGCAGTACTTC. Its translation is CSAAPGVGGPIRSYEQYF.